This section outlines one T cell receptor (beta chain) sequence together with its context. This entry comes from a study of blood T cell repertoires in COVID-19. Study summary: Sites in the United States, Italy and Spain provided acute and convalescent COVID-19 samples. The cDNA or gDNA used as material had been derived from T cells, B-cell-depleted T cells, or PBMCs.

The CDR3 runs to 16 residues. J was trimmed by 5 bases and V by 1 base; bases with no gene match: 8. CDR1 SGHTA and CDR2 FQGTGA come from the germline V gene. Authors' processing steps: From reference gene primer amplification, estimates of nucleated cell counts were derived. TCRdb keeps only in-frame clones here, not all; method: immunoSEQ multiplex PCR. The DNA gave D and trimming, while V, J and clone size come from that table. The sample shows around 150,000 clones, 60% to 85% of them seen only once. This chain connects TRBV7-3 to TRBJ2-1; TRBD2 agrees at 7 bases. The clonotype comes from a man aged 60 to 69 with acute or convalescent COVID-19. Sequencing was performed on peripheral blood. The CDR3 here is CASSLSPSAGHNEQFF. The CDR3 DNA sequence: TGTGCCAGCAGCTTAAGTCCCTCAGCGGGGCACAATGAGCAGTTCTTC.